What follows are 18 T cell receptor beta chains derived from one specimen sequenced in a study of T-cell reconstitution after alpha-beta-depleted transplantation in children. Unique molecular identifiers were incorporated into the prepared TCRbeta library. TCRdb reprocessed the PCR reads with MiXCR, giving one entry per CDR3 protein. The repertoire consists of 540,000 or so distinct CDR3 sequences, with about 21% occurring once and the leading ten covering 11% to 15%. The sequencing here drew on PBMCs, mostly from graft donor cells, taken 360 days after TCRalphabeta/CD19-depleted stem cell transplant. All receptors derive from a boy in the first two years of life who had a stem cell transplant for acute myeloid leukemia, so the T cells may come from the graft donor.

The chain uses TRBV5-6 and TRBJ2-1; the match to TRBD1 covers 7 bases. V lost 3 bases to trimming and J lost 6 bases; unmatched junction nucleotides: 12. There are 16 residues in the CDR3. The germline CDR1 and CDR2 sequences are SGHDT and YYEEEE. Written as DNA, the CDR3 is TGTGCCAGCAGCTCGGACAGGCTTGAAGGAGGCAATGAGCAGTTCTTC. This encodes CASSSDRLEGGNEQFF. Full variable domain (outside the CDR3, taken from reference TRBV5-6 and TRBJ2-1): DAGVTQSPTHLIKTRGQQVTLRCSPKSGHDTVSWYQQALGQGPQFIFQYYEEEERQRGNFPDRFSGHQFPNYSSELNVNALLLGDSALYLCASSSDRLEGGNEQFFGPGTRLTVL.

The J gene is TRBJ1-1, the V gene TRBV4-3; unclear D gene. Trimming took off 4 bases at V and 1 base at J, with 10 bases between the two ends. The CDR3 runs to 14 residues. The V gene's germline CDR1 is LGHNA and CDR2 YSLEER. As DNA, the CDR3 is TGCGCCAGCAGCCCCAGGCGAGAGAACACTGAAGCTTTCTTT. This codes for CASSPRRENTEAFF.

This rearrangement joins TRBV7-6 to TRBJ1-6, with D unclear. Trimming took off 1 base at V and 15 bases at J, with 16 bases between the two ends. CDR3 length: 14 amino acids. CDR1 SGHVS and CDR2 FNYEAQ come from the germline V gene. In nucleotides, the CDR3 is TGTGCCAGCAGCTTAGATGGCAACAACCGTCTCCTCCACTTT. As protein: CASSLDGNNRLLHF.

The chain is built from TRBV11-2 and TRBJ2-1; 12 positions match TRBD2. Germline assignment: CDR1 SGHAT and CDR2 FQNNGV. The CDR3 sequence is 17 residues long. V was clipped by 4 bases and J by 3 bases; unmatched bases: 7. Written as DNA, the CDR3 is TGTGCCAGCAGCTCAGGACTAGCGGGGACCTTCTACAATGAGCAGTTCTTC. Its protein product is CASSSGLAGTFYNEQFF.

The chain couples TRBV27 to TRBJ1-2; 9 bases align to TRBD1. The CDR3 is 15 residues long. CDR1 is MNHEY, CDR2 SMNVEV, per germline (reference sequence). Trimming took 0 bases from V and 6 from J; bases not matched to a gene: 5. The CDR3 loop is CASSLSFRDRDGYTF. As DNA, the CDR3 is TGTGCCAGCAGTTTATCCTTTCGGGACAGGGATGGCTACACCTTC.

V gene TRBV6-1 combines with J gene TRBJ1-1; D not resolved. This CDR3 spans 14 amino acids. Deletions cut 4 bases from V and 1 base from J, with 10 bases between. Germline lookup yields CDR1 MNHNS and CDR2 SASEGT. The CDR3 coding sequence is TGTGCCAGCAGTGTGTTGAAACCGAACACTGAAGCTTTCTTT. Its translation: CASSVLKPNTEAFF.

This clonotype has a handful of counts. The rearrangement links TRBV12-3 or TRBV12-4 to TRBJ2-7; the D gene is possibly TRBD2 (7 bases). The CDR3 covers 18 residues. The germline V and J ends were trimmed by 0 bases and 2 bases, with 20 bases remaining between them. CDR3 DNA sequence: TGTGCCAGCAGTTTAGCGGTAGGGGGAGGGCAGGGAACCTACGAGCAGTACGTC. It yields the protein CASSLAVGGGQGTYEQYV.

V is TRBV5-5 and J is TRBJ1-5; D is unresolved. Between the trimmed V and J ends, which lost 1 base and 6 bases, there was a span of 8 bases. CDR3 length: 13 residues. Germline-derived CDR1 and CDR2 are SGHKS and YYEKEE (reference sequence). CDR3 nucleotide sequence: TGTGCCAGCAGCTTGTCGGGGTCTCAGCCCCAGCATTTT. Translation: CASSLSGSQPQHF.

In nucleotides, the CDR3 is TGTGCCAGCAGCCCCCAAGTAGGGCAAGAGACCCAGTACTTC. Translation: CASSPQVGQETQYF. V gene TRBV7-3 combines with J gene TRBJ2-5; no definite D call. The CDR3 runs 14 residues. The V gene's germline CDR1 is SGHTA and CDR2 FQGTGA. V was clipped by 5 bases and J by 2 bases, with 12 bases between them. The full variable domain, its missing parts supplied by reference TRBV7-3 and TRBJ2-5, is GAGVSQTPSNKVTEKGKYVELRCDPISGHTALYWYRQSLGQGPEFLIYFQGTGAADDSGLPNDRFFAVRPEGSVSTLKIQRTERGDSAVYLCASSPQVGQETQYFGPGTRLLVL.

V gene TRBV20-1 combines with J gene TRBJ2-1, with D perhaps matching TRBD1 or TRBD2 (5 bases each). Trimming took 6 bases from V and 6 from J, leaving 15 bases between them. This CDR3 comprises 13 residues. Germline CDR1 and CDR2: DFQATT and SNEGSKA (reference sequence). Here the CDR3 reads CSAPGQLGNEQFF. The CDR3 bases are TGCAGTGCCCCGGGGCAGCTTGGCAATGAGCAGTTCTTC.

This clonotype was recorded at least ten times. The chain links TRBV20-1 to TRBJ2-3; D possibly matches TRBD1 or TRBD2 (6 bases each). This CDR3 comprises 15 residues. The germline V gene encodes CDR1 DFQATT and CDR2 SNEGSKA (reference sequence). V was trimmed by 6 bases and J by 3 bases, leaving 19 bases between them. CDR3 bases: TGCAGTGCCATACCCCGGGGGCTTTTGACAGATACGCAGTATTTT. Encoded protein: CSAIPRGLLTDTQYF.

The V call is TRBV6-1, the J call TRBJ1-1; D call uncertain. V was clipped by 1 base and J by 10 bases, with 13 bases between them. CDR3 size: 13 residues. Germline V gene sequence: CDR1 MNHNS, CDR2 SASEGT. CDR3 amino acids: CASSEGGVLAAFF. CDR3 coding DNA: TGTGCCAGCAGTGAAGGGGGAGTCCTAGCAGCTTTCTTT.

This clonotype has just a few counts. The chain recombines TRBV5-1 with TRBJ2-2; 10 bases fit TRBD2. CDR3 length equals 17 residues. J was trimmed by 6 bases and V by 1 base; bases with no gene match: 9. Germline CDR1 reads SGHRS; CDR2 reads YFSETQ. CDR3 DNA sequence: TGCGCCAGCAGCTTGAGCGGGGGGGCCGGTCGATCCGGGGAGCTGTTTTTT. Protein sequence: CASSLSGGAGRSGELFF. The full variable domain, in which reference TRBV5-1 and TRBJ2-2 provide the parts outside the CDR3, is KAGVTQTPRYLIKTRGQQVTLSCSPISGHRSVSWYQQTPGQGLQFLFEYFSETQRNKGNFPGRFSGRQFSNSRSEMNVSTLELGDSALYLCASSLSGGAGRSGELFFGEGSRLTVL.

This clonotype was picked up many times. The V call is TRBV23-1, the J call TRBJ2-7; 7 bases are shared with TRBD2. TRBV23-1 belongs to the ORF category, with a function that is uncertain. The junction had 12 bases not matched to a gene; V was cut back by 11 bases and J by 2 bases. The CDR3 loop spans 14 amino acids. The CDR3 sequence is CAQQYTGLAYEQYV. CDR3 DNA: TGCGCCCAGCAGTATACAGGACTAGCCTACGAGCAGTACGTC.

CDR3 DNA sequence: TGTGCCAGCAGCCTAGGAGGGACACTGGAGCAGTTCTTC. Protein: CASSLGGTLEQFF. The chain has TRBV6-2 or TRBV6-3 and TRBJ2-1; D tentatively fits TRBD1 or TRBD2 (6 bases each). The V gene's germline CDR1 is MNHEY and CDR2 SVGEGT. V was cut by 6 bases and J by 10 bases, with 16 bases left in between. The CDR3 totals 13 residues.

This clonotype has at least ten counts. The CDR3 region has the DNA TGTGCCAGCAGCTTCAGAGTTCACGAGCAGTACTTC. This translates into CASSFRVHEQYF. The rearrangement uses TRBV7-3 and TRBJ2-7, with D uncertain. The CDR3 has 12 amino acids. Between the trimmed V and J ends, which lost 3 bases and 5 bases, there was a span of 8 bases. The V gene's germline CDR1 is SGHTA and CDR2 FQGTGA.

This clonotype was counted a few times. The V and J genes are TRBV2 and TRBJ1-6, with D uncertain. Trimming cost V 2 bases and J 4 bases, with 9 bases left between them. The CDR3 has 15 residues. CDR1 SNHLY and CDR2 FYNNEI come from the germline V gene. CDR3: CASSERSAYNSPLHF. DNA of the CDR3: TGTGCCAGCAGTGAACGGTCAGCTTATAATTCACCCCTCCACTTT.

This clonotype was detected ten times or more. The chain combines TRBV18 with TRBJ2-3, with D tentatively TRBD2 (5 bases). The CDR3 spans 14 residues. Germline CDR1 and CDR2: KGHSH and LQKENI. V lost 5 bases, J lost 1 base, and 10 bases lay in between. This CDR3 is CASSWRSGTDTQYF. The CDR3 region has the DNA TGTGCCAGCTCATGGAGGTCAGGCACAGATACGCAGTATTTT.